Following are 32 T cell receptor beta chains from one sample sequenced in a study of shared clonotypes between healthy human individuals. Assay used: immunoSEQ multiplex PCR; TCRdb lists only in-frame clones, some missing. Among 100,000 or so clones listed, less than 80% were seen once. The sequencing sample was made of memory CD8+ T cells sorted from blood. Subset here: CD45RO+ cells pooled with CCR7-negative TemRA cells. All receptors derive from a young woman in good health.

The chain uses TRBV19 and TRBJ2-3; 7 nucleotides align to TRBD2. The junction had 6 bases not matched to a gene; V was cut back by 3 bases and J by 0 bases. Per germline, CDR1 LNHDA and CDR2 SQIVND (reference sequence). CDR3 size: 16 residues. The CDR3 bases are TGTGCCAGTAGTATGTGGAAAGCGGGGAGCACAGATACGCAGTATTTT. Residues: CASSMWKAGSTDTQYF. The full variable domain, with the rest looked up from reference TRBV19 and TRBJ2-3, is DGGITQSPKYLFRKEGQNVTLSCEQNLNHDAMYWYRQDPGQGLRLIYYSQIVNDFQKGDIAEGYSVSREKKESFPLTVTSAQKNPTAFYLCASSMWKAGSTDTQYFGPGTRLTVL.

The genes are TRBV6-6 and TRBJ1-4, with no clear D. The CDR3 spans 13 residues. Germline CDR1 reads MNHNY; CDR2 reads SVGAGI (reference sequence). Trimming took 5 bases from V and 3 from J, leaving 7 bases between them. CDR3 loop: CASSTDANEKLFF. The CDR3 DNA reads TGTGCCAGCAGTACCGATGCTAATGAAAAACTGTTTTTT.

This clone was detected many times. The chain uses TRBV28 and TRBJ2-2, with D possibly matching TRBD2 (6 bases). The CDR3 spans 15 residues. Trimming shortened V by 3 bases and J by 7 bases, and 15 bases separated the two germline ends. CDR1 and CDR2 (germline): MDHEN, SYDVKM. The CDR3 bases are TGTGCCAGCAGTTTCCTCTCGGGGGACGTCGGGGAGCTGTTTTTT. It translates to CASSFLSGDVGELFF. Full variable domain (outside the CDR3, taken from reference TRBV28 and TRBJ2-2): DVKVTQSSRYLVKRTGEKVFLECVQDMDHENMFWYRQDPGLGLRLIYFSYDVKMKEKGDIPEGYSVSREKKERFSLILESASTNQTSMYLCASSFLSGDVGELFFGEGSRLTVL.

The V gene is TRBV4-1, the J gene TRBJ1-2; D is uncertain. The V gene lost 0 bases and the J gene lost 5 bases, with 7 bases spanning the gap. Germline V gives CDR1 MGHRA, CDR2 YSYEKL. The CDR3 is made up of 13 amino acids. As DNA, the CDR3 is TGCGCCAGCAGCCAAGATAACGAATATGGCTACACCTTC. Its protein is CASSQDNEYGYTF.

In nucleotides, the CDR3 is TGTGCCAGCAGCTTTGGGGGGTTTAGCGGAGCTTCTGGGGCCAACGTCCTGACTTTC. It is translated as CASSFGGFSGASGANVLTF. This sequence joins TRBV5-4 and TRBJ2-6, with D tentatively TRBD2 (6 bases). This CDR3 is 19 amino acids long. The germline CDR1 and CDR2 sequences are SGHNT and YYREEE (reference sequence). Deletions cut 2 bases from V and 1 base from J, with 19 bases between.

CDR3 region: CASSSYGGYTF. CDR3 in DNA: TGTGCCAGCTCCTCTTATGGGGGCTACACCTTC. This rearrangement joins TRBV28 to TRBJ1-2; D not resolved. Germline values: CDR1 MDHEN, CDR2 SYDVKM. This CDR3 has 11 residues. V lost 8 bases, J lost 8 bases, and 12 bases lay in between.

The chain employs TRBV28 and TRBJ1-1; D not certain. The V end lost 1 base, the J end lost 0 bases, and 9 bases lay between the germline ends. The CDR3 has 15 amino acids. The V gene's germline CDR1 is MDHEN and CDR2 SYDVKM. The CDR3 nucleotides are TGTGCCAGCAGTTTATATCCAGGAGTGAACACTGAAGCTTTCTTT. Translation: CASSLYPGVNTEAFF.

The table lists this clone with a few counts. The rearrangement links TRBV11-3 to TRBJ1-1; 9 bases align to TRBD1. V trimming: 2 bases; J trimming: 2 bases; junction bases outside the gene matches: 3. This CDR3 is 15 amino acids long. Germline V gene sequence: CDR1 SGHNT, CDR2 YENEEA. CDR3 loop: CASSLSGQGNTEAFF. The CDR3 DNA reads as TGTGCCAGCAGCTTATCGGGACAGGGAAACACTGAAGCTTTCTTT.

The chain carries TRBV5-5 and TRBJ2-7; D call uncertain. V was clipped by 2 bases and J by 6 bases, with 15 bases between them. Germline-derived CDR1 and CDR2 are SGHKS and YYEKEE (reference sequence). The CDR3 is made up of 14 amino acids. This chain's CDR3 is CASSFIEFLSEQYF. CDR3 in DNA: TGTGCCAGCAGCTTTATCGAGTTTCTCTCCGAGCAGTACTTC.

The chain couples TRBV5-4 to TRBJ2-7; D is perhaps TRBD1 or TRBD2 (5 bases each). The CDR3 consists of 15 residues. V lost 3 bases and J lost 0, with 13 bases in between. The germline CDR1 and CDR2 sequences are SGHNT and YYREEE (reference sequence). CDR3: CASSYQGATSYEQYF. CDR3 nucleotides: TGTGCCAGCAGCTATCAGGGAGCTACCTCCTACGAGCAGTACTTC.

V is TRBV28 and J is TRBJ2-1; tentatively, D is TRBD1 or TRBD2 (5 bases each). The germline V gene has CDR1 MDHEN and CDR2 SYDVKM. Trimming removed 4 bases at V and 0 bases at J, with 13 bases between. The CDR3 sequence is 16 residues long. CDR3 loop: CASSSGSFSSYNEQFF. DNA of the CDR3: TGTGCCAGCAGTTCAGGGAGTTTTAGCTCCTACAATGAGCAGTTCTTC.

V and J are TRBV7-9 and TRBJ1-2; the match to TRBD1 covers 7 bases. Per the germline V gene, CDR1 is SEHNR and CDR2 is FQNEAQ (reference sequence). The CDR3 sequence is 12 residues long. The J segment lost 8 bases and the V segment lost 5 bases, leaving 5 bases of the junction unmatched. CDR3 sequence reads: CASSQGGDGYTF. The CDR3 nucleotides are TGTGCCAGCAGCCAGGGGGGAGACGGCTACACCTTC.

Notes on this clone: This sequence may be a read error, since a much larger clone differs from it by one base. The chain couples TRBV7-9 to TRBJ2-7; D remains ambiguous. The V gene lost 5 bases and the J gene lost 0 bases, with 5 bases spanning the gap. In germline, CDR1 is SEHNR, CDR2 FQNEAQ (reference sequence). This CDR3 has 12 residues. For the CDR3, the DNA is TGTGCCAGCAGCACCAGCTCCTACGAGCAGTACTTC. It specifies CASSTSSYEQYF.

The chain employs TRBV2 and TRBJ2-7; the D call may be TRBD1 or TRBD2 (5 bases each). Germline-derived CDR1 and CDR2 are SNHLY and FYNNEI. CDR3 length: 15 amino acids. Trimming removed 1 base at V and 2 bases at J, with 12 bases between. DNA of the CDR3: TGTGCCAGCAGTGAAGGACGGGACGCTACCTACGAGCAGTACTTC. It specifies CASSEGRDATYEQYF.

V usage is TRBV28 and J usage is TRBJ2-7; D could derive from TRBD1 or TRBD2 (7 bases each). CDR3 length: 15 residues. V was clipped by 5 bases and J by 2 bases, with 16 bases between them. The germline V gene has CDR1 MDHEN and CDR2 SYDVKM. The CDR3, as DNA: TGTGCCAGCAGTCTCGGACTAGGGGGCCCCTACGAGCAGTACTTC. Translating it yields CASSLGLGGPYEQYF.

The genes are TRBV29-1 and TRBJ2-7; 9 nucleotides match TRBD2. Germline V gene sequence: CDR1 SQVTM, CDR2 ANQGSEA. The CDR3 is 14 amino acids. Losses at the gene ends were 6 bases for V and 3 bases for J; bases not matched to a gene: 9. This CDR3 is CSVDAGTSIYEQYF. Here the CDR3 DNA reads TGCAGCGTGGACGCCGGGACTAGCATCTACGAGCAGTACTTC.

The genes are TRBV21-1 and TRBJ2-1; the tabulated D call, TRBD2, remains unverified against the DNA. TRBV21-1 is a recognized pseudogene. The CDR3 extends over 19 amino acids. In DNA form, the CDR3 reads TGTGCCAGCAGCAAAATGGCTAGCGGGTGCCCGGGGAGGGACAATGAGCAGTTCTTC. The encoded protein is CASSKMASGCPGRDNEQFF.

This rearrangement joins TRBV30 to TRBJ2-1; D is uncertain. The CDR3 totals 13 residues. The V gene's germline CDR1 is GTSNPN and CDR2 SVGIG (reference sequence). Trimming took off 4 bases at V and 2 bases at J, with 9 bases between the two ends. In DNA form, the CDR3 reads TGTGCCTGGACCCGGACGCCCTACAATGAGCAGTTCTTC. Its translation: CAWTRTPYNEQFF.

This clone has only a few counts. The chain has TRBV28 and TRBJ1-2; 8 bases align to TRBD1. V lost 2 bases to trimming and J lost 4 bases; unmatched junction nucleotides: 9. Germline lookup yields CDR1 MDHEN and CDR2 SYDVKM. CDR3 length equals 16 residues. The CDR3 here is CASSLVVQGVSYGYTF. In nucleotides, the CDR3 is TGTGCCAGCAGTTTAGTGGTACAGGGGGTGAGCTATGGCTACACCTTC.

This clone has a single count. This chain uses TRBV28 with TRBJ2-5; 8 nucleotides align to TRBD1. The junction had 9 bases not matched to a gene; V was cut back by 1 base and J by 5 bases. The germline CDR1 and CDR2 sequences are MDHEN and SYDVKM. This CDR3 region has 16 residues. CDR3 DNA: TGTGCCAGCAGTTTATTGGCAGGGGGCGCTGGGGAGACCCAGTACTTC. This sequence encodes CASSLLAGGAGETQYF.

The chain is built from TRBV18 and TRBJ2-3; D might be TRBD1 or TRBD2, each matching 5 bases. Trimming removed 3 bases from V and 6 bases from J, with 19 bases in between. Germline V gives CDR1 KGHSH, CDR2 LQKENI. The CDR3 consists of 16 residues. DNA of the CDR3: TGTGCCAGCTCACCCACCGGACCCCGACGGGACGATACGCAGTATTTT. Encoded protein: CASSPTGPRRDDTQYF.

J is TRBJ2-1 and V is TRBV19; 14 bases line up with TRBD2. Germline CDR1 LNHDA, CDR2 SQIVND (reference sequence). The CDR3 spans 18 residues. J gave up 9 bases and V 7 bases, and 17 bases lay outside the gene matches. The CDR3 is CASNKEGLAGDPDCEQFF. CDR3 DNA sequence: TGTGCCAGTAACAAGGAGGGACTAGCGGGAGATCCTGATTGTGAGCAGTTCTTC. Full variable domain (rest looked up from reference TRBV19 and TRBJ2-1): DGGITQSPKYLFRKEGQNVTLSCEQNLNHDAMYWYRQDPGQGLRLIYYSQIVNDFQKGDIAEGYSVSREKKESFPLTVTSAQKNPTAFYLCASNKEGLAGDPDCEQFFGPGTRLTVL.

This clone occurred once. The chain combines TRBV30 with TRBJ2-3; 8 bases align to TRBD1. Germline values: CDR1 GTSNPN, CDR2 SVGIG (reference sequence). The CDR3 is made up of 18 amino acids. The junction had 16 bases not matched to a gene; V was cut back by 5 bases and J by 0 bases. In DNA, the CDR3 is TGTGCCTGGGATCTTACAGGGGGATTGGAACCTAGCACAGATACGCAGTATTTT. It yields the protein CAWDLTGGLEPSTDTQYF.

Many counts were recorded for this clone. The chain couples TRBV9 to TRBJ2-7; D might be TRBD2 (7 bases). This CDR3 comprises 16 residues. Trimming removed 3 bases from V and 3 bases from J, with 19 bases in between. Per the germline V gene, CDR1 is SGDLS and CDR2 is YYNGEE. CDR3 sequence (DNA): TGTGCCAGCAGCGCAGGGGAGGGAGGTCTTTACTACGAGCAGTACTTC. This translates into CASSAGEGGLYYEQYF.

DNA of the CDR3: TGTGCCAGCTCCGATGGTGGGGCATCGGCGTACTTC. Translating gives CASSDGGASAYF. The chain is built from TRBV27 and TRBJ2-7; D possibly corresponds to TRBD1 (5 bases). Germline V CDR1 and CDR2: MNHEY, SMNVEV (reference sequence). This CDR3 is built from 12 residues. V lost 8 bases and J 12 bases, leaving 20 bases between the germline ends.

This clone has more than one count but fewer than ten. The CDR3 sequence: CASSLVGRGYEQYF. CDR3 sequence (DNA): TGTGCCAGCAGCTTAGTCGGGAGAGGTTACGAGCAGTACTTC. The chain recombines TRBV11-2 with TRBJ2-7, with TRBD2 as a possible D gene (6 bases). The V gene lost 1 base and the J gene lost 4 bases, with 11 bases spanning the gap. Germline V gene lookup returns CDR1 SGHAT and CDR2 FQNNGV. The length of the CDR3 is 14 residues.

The rearrangement links TRBV10-3 to TRBJ2-2, with TRBD2 matching over 8 bases. This CDR3 is 14 amino acids long. The V gene end was trimmed by 5 bases and the J gene end by 6 bases; junction bases not matched to a gene: 5. CDR1 and CDR2 (germline): ENHRY, SYGVKD. CDR3 residues: CAISRLAGAGELFF. Here the CDR3 DNA reads TGTGCCATCAGTCGGCTAGCGGGTGCCGGGGAGCTGTTTTTT.

The chain links TRBV9 to TRBJ2-2; TRBD2 might be the D (6 bases). Germline V gene lookup returns CDR1 SGDLS and CDR2 YYNGEE. There are 13 residues in the CDR3. The V end was cut by 0 bases, the J end by 7 bases, with 7 bases between. The CDR3 here is CASSVGGIGELFF. The CDR3 DNA follows: TGTGCCAGCAGCGTAGGCGGGATCGGGGAGCTGTTTTTT.

The chain recombines TRBV28 with TRBJ1-2; 7 bases align to TRBD1. V lost 4 bases to trimming and J lost 8 bases; unmatched junction nucleotides: 13. The CDR3 runs 15 residues. The germline CDR1 and CDR2 sequences are MDHEN and SYDVKM. In DNA, the CDR3 is TGTGCCAGCAGTTGGACAGGCCGGAACTTTTGGGGCTACACCTTC. It translates to CASSWTGRNFWGYTF.

V and J are TRBV7-9 and TRBJ2-1, with 8 bases that match TRBD1. The CDR3 loop spans 14 amino acids. Germline V gene sequence: CDR1 SEHNR, CDR2 FQNEAQ (reference sequence). The V and J ends lost 3 bases and 8 bases, in that order; junction bases with no gene match: 6. As DNA, the CDR3 is TGTGCCAGCAGCTTCTTTCAGACAGGGGATGAGCAGTTCTTC. This sequence encodes CASSFFQTGDEQFF.

The rearrangement joins TRBV27 to TRBJ2-3; D uncertain. The CDR3 sequence is 13 residues long. Trimming took 8 bases from V and 0 from J, leaving 9 bases between them. Per germline, CDR1 MNHEY and CDR2 SMNVEV (reference sequence). CDR3 bases: TGTGCCAGCGGGCTAACTAGCACAGATACGCAGTATTTT. It translates to CASGLTSTDTQYF.

The J gene is TRBJ2-1, the V gene TRBV7-6; the D is unclear. This CDR3 comprises 14 residues. V was shortened by 6 bases and J by 0 bases, with 9 bases between the two germline ends. From germline, CDR1 is SGHVS and CDR2 FNYEAQ. The CDR3 sequence: CASSLLASYNEQFF. The CDR3 coding sequence is TGTGCCAGCAGTCTGCTGGCCTCCTACAATGAGCAGTTCTTC.